This entry concerns a single TCR beta chain. As yet, its antigen is unknown. Only in-frame clones appear in the TCRdb table, and some are missing; sequencing was by immunoSEQ multiplex PCR. The data show some 17,000 clones, 80% to 95% seen once. This specimen comes from a study of PD-1 blockade in classical Hodgkin lymphoma. Overall study results and limits: Differences between repertoires have undefined causes, possibly disease activity or prior therapy. Healthy donors reportedly exceeded newly diagnosed patients in baseline TCR diversity.

Germline CDR1 is MRHNA and CDR2 is SNTAGT. V was clipped by 3 bases and J by 2 bases, with 5 bases between them. The CDR3 consists of 14 residues. Sample time point: newly diagnosed, previously untreated cHL patient sample. The authors used newly diagnosed, untreated classical Hodgkin lymphoma PBMCs as comparison. This clonotype originated in a human donor with classical Hodgkin lymphoma. The source material was peripheral blood mononuclear cells (PBMCs). This sequence joins TRBV6-4 and TRBJ2-6; TRBD2 is a possible D gene (5 bases). CDR3 sequence: CASSEAAGANVLTF. CDR3 in DNA: TGTGCCAGCAGTGAAGCGGCTGGGGCCAACGTCCTGACTTTC.